What follows describes a single T cell receptor (beta chain). There is no known antigen for this receptor. Base-call qualities are not available, and no considerably larger clone is one nucleotide away. The sample is drawn from a study of blood T cells in healthy people across ages (dated by TCRdb to the mid-2010s). Study-level background: Template switching captured roughly one uniquely barcoded TCR beta cDNA molecule per two T cells in model experiments. The study measured age-related changes in TCR beta repertoire diversity using deep sequencing normalized with unique cDNA molecular identifiers. Donors were grouped into four age groups: young (average roughly 15 years), middle-aged (approximately 41), aged (around 56) and long-lived (roughly 80). Donors of different ages were randomly distributed across sequencing lanes to avoid experimental bias. For two donors (one aged 18 to 30 and one aged 80 or older), the study analyzed two additional independent replicas of 1 million unique cDNA reads from the same blood draw.

The approximately 39 donors, aged 6 to 90 years, were systemically healthy Caucasian individuals from Russia. Each donor gave about 11 milliliters of peripheral blood, drawn into EDTA-treated Vacutainer tubes. Ficoll-Paque density-gradient centrifugation was used to isolate PBMCs, with at least 6.5 million per sample. Total RNA was extracted from PBMCs with Trizol reagent, with at least 5.5 micrograms obtained per sample. For every donor, an aliquot of PBMCs went through flow cytometry to measure the percentages of naive CD45RAhigh/CD27high T cells. Receptors were amplified or captured by 5' RACE. TCRdb lists the instrument as Illumina HiSeq 2500. A second PCR of roughly 7 to 12 cycles was run with a J-beta primer mix and a sample-barcoded 5' primer. A unique molecular identifier was introduced onto each TCR beta cDNA molecule by a template-switch 5' adaptor carrying 12 random nucleotides. Each sample yielded at least 2.5 million CDR3-containing paired-end reads. First-strand cDNA synthesis was performed from all RNA using the Mint cDNA synthesis kit, with priming by a TRBC-specific oligonucleotide. Following uracil-DNA glycosylase treatment, a first 18-cycle PCR with universal primers M1SS and BC2_uni_R was performed on all cDNA. Under the source paper's analysis protocol: For normalization, 1 million high-quality reads, each with a distinct molecular identifier, were randomly selected from each sample. Reads with shared molecular identifiers were discarded instead of being binned into consensus sequences. MiTCR, run with a Q25 quality threshold and the strictest error-elimination algorithm, handled CDR3 identification, clonotype clustering and error correction. A nonparametric unseen species model with Euler transformation was used to estimate a lower bound on total TCR beta diversity. The public reads were reprocessed in TCRdb via fastp at Q25 and MiXCR, keeping in-frame beta chains. Each entry is one CDR3 protein sequence, shown with its most common DNA and genes. TCRdb, not the original authors, processed these V and J calls. This sample gives hundreds of thousands of distinct CDR3 sequences in total; over 45% of them show up just once. The top ten clones comprise 20% to 25% of the sample.

Including cysteine and phenylalanine, the CDR3 has 14 amino acids. CDR3 DNA is the only sequence kept; it has 42 bases, read in frame from the first base. From the germline V gene, CDR1 is MNHNS and CDR2 is SASEGT. On the study overall, not on this receptor specifically: Estimates of total diversity from one million sequenced T cells were regarded as lower bounds and underestimates. Because profiling used bulk unsorted PBMCs, naive and antigen-experienced compartments could not be compared conclusively. The long-lived group showed more naive CD4+ T cells, fewer expanded clones and increased TCR diversity than the aged group, suggesting age selection. As age increased, observed TCR beta diversity per million T cells dropped in a roughly linear way, and a significant reduction was already evident by age 40. Because the CMV infection status of the donors was unknown, age-related changes in expanded clonotypes may potentially have been confounded. A strong correlation was found between observed TCR beta diversity and the percentage of naive T cells measured by flow cytometry.

The sequenced sample was blood. The TCR originated in a man aged 25-40 years in good health. The rearrangement joined TRBV6-1 to TRBJ2-4; the D gene is perhaps TRBD1, from 6 matching bases. The DNA end favors TRBJ2-7, so the J call may be wrong. The nucleotides are TGTGCCAGCAGTGTGGACAGAAGCCTCTACGAGCAGTACTTC. Translated, this is CASSVDRSLYEQYF.